This entry describes one T cell receptor (beta chain). What it binds is not known. The sample originates from a study of response to subunit inactivated influenza vaccine. V lost 5 bases, J lost 1 base, and 7 bases stayed unmatched. The CDR3 has 16 amino acids. Germline lookup yields CDR1 MDHEN and CDR2 SYDVKM. Study-wide results and caveats: Each seasonal influenza vaccination, the authors suggested, recruits few new T cells.

Using its own MiXCR run on the RT-PCR reads, TCRdb lists one record per CDR3 protein. The profile covers 750,000 to 850,000 distinct CDR3 sequences, with roughly 20% appearing a single time and roughly a tenth taken by the ten largest. Specimen: PBMCs from blood, collected less than 6 days after vaccination. The sequence was obtained from a man in his forties or fifties who received an inactivated influenza vaccine. The chain carries TRBV28 and TRBJ2-1; 8 nucleotides line up with TRBD1. The CDR3, as DNA: TGTGCCAGCAGTAGCTCCGGGACAGGTTCCTACAATGAGCAGTTCTTC. The encoded protein is CASSSSGTGSYNEQFF.